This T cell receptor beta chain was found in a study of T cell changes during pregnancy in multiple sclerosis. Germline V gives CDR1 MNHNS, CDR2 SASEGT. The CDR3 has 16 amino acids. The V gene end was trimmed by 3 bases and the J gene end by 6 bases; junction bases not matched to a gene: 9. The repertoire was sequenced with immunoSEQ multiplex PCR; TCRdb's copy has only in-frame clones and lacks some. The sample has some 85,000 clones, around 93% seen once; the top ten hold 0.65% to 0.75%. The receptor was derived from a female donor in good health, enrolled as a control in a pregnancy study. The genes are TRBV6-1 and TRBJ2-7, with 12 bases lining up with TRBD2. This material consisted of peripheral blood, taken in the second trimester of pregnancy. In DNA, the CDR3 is TGTGCCAGCAGTGAGGGACTAGCGGGCCTTCGCGCCGAGCAGTACTTC. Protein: CASSEGLAGLRAEQYF.